This T cell receptor (beta chain) was documented in a study of T-cell reconstitution after alpha-beta-depleted transplantation in children (dated by TCRdb to the mid-2010s). Concerning the study at large: Using TCR repertoire profiling, the study followed T-cell immune reconstitution in a quantitative way in children after TCRalphabeta/CD19-depleted allogeneic hematopoietic cell transplantation.

Regarding this clonotype: Its cognate antigen has yet to be identified. The record has no base qualities; no much larger clone is one base away.

The cysteine opens and the phenylalanine closes a CDR3 of 11 amino acids. Just the 33-base CDR3 DNA is kept, in frame starting at base 1. CDR1 is given as SEHNR and CDR2 as FQNEAQ, both from the germline V gene (reference sequence). Cut back by 7 bases and 3 bases, the V and J ends lie 7 bases apart. Library generation was performed with PCR. TCRdb names Illumina HiSeq 2500 as the instrument used. To normalize quantification of the TCRbeta repertoire, the TCR libraries were built with molecular barcoding that relied on unique molecular identifiers. TCRdb reran the public reads through fastp at Q25 and MiXCR, keeping productive beta chains. Each record represents a unique CDR3 protein, reported with the most common genes and DNA among its rows. The sample data list about 540,000 distinct CDR3 sequences, and around 17% of these were observed just once. In total, the top ten clones hold 3.3% of the sample.

This receptor was obtained from a human donor who donated a stem cell graft to a child with acute lymphoblastic leukemia. The rearrangement joined TRBV7-9 to TRBJ2-7, with an unclear D gene assignment. The input for sequencing was PBMCs from the stem cell graft donor, taken from the stem cell graft. The DNA sequence reads TGTGCCAGCACCGTTATCTACGAGCAGTACTTC. Its product reads: CASTVIYEQYF.